This T cell receptor beta chain emerged from a study of blood T cell repertoires in COVID-19. Study details: The cDNA or gDNA used as material had been derived from T cells, B-cell-depleted T cells, or PBMCs.

This clone was seen more than once but under ten times. Per the original methods: Quantification of nucleated cells was approximated via reference gene primer amplification. Repertoires were generated with immunoSEQ multiplex PCR, while TCRdb's copy carries only in-frame clones and drops some. V and J calls and clone size are as listed in that table; D and trimming were resolved from the DNA. The table lists tens of thousands of clones, roughly 82% of them singletons. The CDR3 has 18 residues. Germline loops: CDR1 SNHLY, CDR2 FYNNEI. V lost 5 bases and J lost 2; bases outside the gene matches: 8. The rearrangement joins TRBV2 to TRBJ2-2; 13 bases fit TRBD2. Sequencing input: peripheral blood. The receptor was isolated from a human donor in a cohort sampled during active COVID-19. The CDR3 protein is CASSYTTSGGANTGELFF. In nucleotides, the CDR3 is TGTGCCAGCAGTTATACTACTAGCGGGGGGGCTAACACCGGGGAGCTGTTTTTT.